The rows below give T cell receptor beta chains drawn from one sample of a study of blood T cell repertoires in COVID-19. The data were produced by immunoSEQ multiplex PCR, yet TCRdb's version contains in-frame clones alone and is incomplete. Here the sample spans fewer than 350,000 clones, 85% being singletons. The sample consisted of peripheral blood. These receptor sequences come from a human donor in a cohort sampled during active COVID-19. Both conserved end residues are part of each CDR3. The D gene is left open where the match is weak. The size field is filled for only some rows; it gives once, few, many or a size class.

D gene	V gene	J gene	clone size	CDR3 DNA	CDR3 protein
-	TRBV18	TRBJ1-2	once	TGTGCCAGCTCACCACCAGGGGGTGGGAACTATGGCTACACCTTC	CASSPPGGGNYGYTF
TRBD1	TRBV4-2	TRBJ2-5	-	TGTGCCAGCAGCCAAGTAGGACAGGGGGCTGAGACCCAGTACTTC	CASSQVGQGAETQYF
TRBD1	TRBV14	TRBJ2-7	-	TGTGCCAGCAGCCAAAGGAACAGGGGGTTATTTGACGAGCAGTACTTC	CASSQRNRGLFDEQYF
-	TRBV5-1	TRBJ1-2	-	TGCGCCAGCAGCCAACAGGGCTCTAACTATGGCTACACCTTC	CASSQQGSNYGYTF
-	TRBV7-9	TRBJ1-1	-	TGTGCCAGCAGCCCCCCAGGGAACTACCTTGAAGCTTTCTTT	CASSPPGNYLEAFF
-	TRBV20-1	TRBJ2-2	-	TGCAGTGCTAGCTTCGGGGAGCTGTTTTTT	CSASFGELFF
-	TRBV11-2	TRBJ1-4	few	TGTGCCAGCAGCATCGGGTCCTTGCTCGGCGAAAAACTGTTTTTT	CASSIGSLLGEKLFF
TRBD2	TRBV7-2	TRBJ2-7	-	TGTGCCAGCAGCACACAGGGACTAGCGGGGTACGAGCAGTACTTC	CASSTQGLAGYEQYF
-	TRBV27	TRBJ1-4	-	TGTGCCAGCAGTTCGAAAGACACTGAAAAACTGTTTTTT	CASSSKDTEKLFF
-	TRBV5-1	TRBJ1-3	-	TGCGCCAGCAGCTTCGAAGGGGGTTTAAGAAACACCATATATTTT	CASSFEGGLRNTIYF
TRBD1	TRBV20-1	TRBJ1-5	-	TGCAGTGCTAGTAACCCAGGGGGCGGGCAGCCCCAGCATTTT	CSASNPGGGQPQHF
TRBD2	TRBV5-4	TRBJ2-7	-	TGTGCCAGCAGCTTGAGCGGGGGGTTCGACGAGCAGTACTTC	CASSLSGGFDEQYF
-	TRBV10-3	TRBJ2-1	-	TGTGCCATCAGCCAGGGCAATGAGCAGTTCTTC	CAISQGNEQFF
-	TRBV30	TRBJ1-1	-	TGTGCCTGGACAACTGGACAAGTGTTGAACACTGAAGCTTTCTTT	CAWTTGQVLNTEAFF
-	TRBV3-1/TRBV3-2	TRBJ1-1	-	TGTGCCAGCAGCCAAATTGGGACACCAGTGAACACTGAAGCTTTCTTT	CASSQIGTPVNTEAFF
-	TRBV6-1	TRBJ1-6	-	TGTGCCAGCAGTGAAGCTCTCAATTCACCCCTCCACTTT	CASSEALNSPLHF
TRBD1	TRBV5-5	TRBJ1-1	-	TGTGCCAGCAGCTTGCGTGCTGACAGGGCCTCAACGTGGGCTTTCTTT	CASSLRADRASTWAFF
-	TRBV9	TRBJ1-5	-	TGTGCCAGCAGCGTAGATCTGGAGGAGCCCCAGCATTTT	CASSVDLEEPQHF
-	TRBV4-1	TRBJ1-1	-	TGCGCCAGCAGCCAAGTATACAGGGAGGAAGCTTTCTTT	CASSQVYREEAFF
-	TRBV6-1	TRBJ1-2	-	TGTGCCAGCAGTGAAAACACCCGAGGTGGCTACACCTTC	CASSENTRGGYTF
-	TRBV5-1	TRBJ2-1	-	TGCGCCAGCAGCCCGGACAATGAGCAGTTCTTC	CASSPDNEQFF
-	TRBV20-1	TRBJ1-2	-	TGCAGTTGTTACTTTTATGGCTACACCTTC	CSCYFYGYTF
-	TRBV30	TRBJ1-2	-	TGTGCCTGGAGTGTCTCAGGGGACCCTAACTATGGCTACACCTTC	CAWSVSGDPNYGYTF
TRBD1	TRBV30	TRBJ1-1	-	TGTGCCTGGAGGGGGGACAGCATGAACACTGAAGCTTTCTTT	CAWRGDSMNTEAFF
-	TRBV12-3/TRBV12-4	TRBJ1-1	-	TGTGCCAGCAGTTTCCCCGGGGGAACTGAAGCTTTCTTT	CASSFPGGTEAFF
TRBD1	TRBV4-1	TRBJ2-7	-	TGCGCCAGCAGCCTTTATTCGGGACAGAACTACGAGCAGTACTTC	CASSLYSGQNYEQYF
-	TRBV6-5	TRBJ1-3	few	TGTGCCAGCAGAACAGGGTCTGGAAACACCATATATTTT	CASRTGSGNTIYF
-	TRBV6-6	TRBJ1-1	-	TGTGCCAGCAACCGGGGTCGCACTGAAGCTTTCTTT	CASNRGRTEAFF
-	TRBV27	TRBJ2-7	once	TGTGCCAGCAGTCCGCCGGGTACATCGAGACGCTACGAGCAGTACTTC	CASSPPGTSRRYEQYF
-	TRBV6-5	TRBJ2-4	once	TGTGCCAGCAGTACCTATTTAGCCAAAAACATTCAGTACTTC	CASSTYLAKNIQYF
TRBD2	TRBV6-4	TRBJ2-1	-	TGTGCCAGCAGCCTCCTAGCGGGGTCCTACAATGAGCAGTTCTTC	CASSLLAGSYNEQFF
-	TRBV27	TRBJ1-5	few	TGTGCCAGCAGTCCAACGCGGACGGGGAATCAGCCCCAGCATTTT	CASSPTRTGNQPQHF
-	TRBV4-1	TRBJ1-1	-	TGCGCCAGCAGCCAAGACAGGGGTGGGGAAGCTTTCTTT	CASSQDRGGEAFF
-	TRBV7-9	TRBJ1-5	-	TGTGCCAGCAGCTCCGACAGACATAGCAATCAGCCCCAGCATTTT	CASSSDRHSNQPQHF
-	TRBV5-6	TRBJ2-6	-	TGTGCCAGCAGAACTAGGCACTCTGGGGCCAACGTCCTGACTTTC	CASRTRHSGANVLTF
-	TRBV9	TRBJ2-1	-	TGTGCCAGCAGCAGGGGTTTCTTAGGCAATGAGCAGTTCTTC	CASSRGFLGNEQFF
TRBD1	TRBV5-4	TRBJ1-2	-	TGTGCCAGCAATACAGGGGTGGATGGCTACACCTTC	CASNTGVDGYTF
-	TRBV6-5	TRBJ2-7	-	TGTGCCAGCAGTTATCGAGGACAGACCTTCTACGAGCAGTACTTC	CASSYRGQTFYEQYF
TRBD2	TRBV19	TRBJ2-1	-	TGTGCCAGTATTTGTAGGCGGCGGGGGGTTAGTGAGCAGTTCTTC	CASICRRRGVSEQFF
-	TRBV2	TRBJ1-2	-	TGTGCCAGCAGTCTTACTGCATTACGAGGCTACACCTTC	CASSLTALRGYTF
-	TRBV5-1	TRBJ1-6	once	TGCGCCAGCAGTAACGGGGTAGCCCATAATTCACCCCTCCACTTT	CASSNGVAHNSPLHF
-	TRBV2	TRBJ2-2	-	TGTGCCAGCAGGGGGCAGGGAGGCGGGGAGCTGTTTTTT	CASRGQGGGELFF
-	TRBV4-1	TRBJ1-2	few	TGCGCCAGCAGCCAAGCTCCTCGGGAACATGGCTACACCTTC	CASSQAPREHGYTF
TRBD1	TRBV29-1	TRBJ1-1	-	TGCAGCCCACAGGACAGGGCTAACACTGAAGCTTTCTTT	CSPQDRANTEAFF
-	TRBV6-5	TRBJ2-7	-	TGTGCCAGCAGCACTAGGGACAATACCTACGAGCAGTACTTC	CASSTRDNTYEQYF
-	TRBV7-3	TRBJ2-2	-	TGTGCCAGCAGCTCTAGCACCGGGGAGCTGTTTTTT	CASSSSTGELFF
TRBD1	TRBV19	TRBJ2-2	-	TGTGCCAGTAATGCGGCAGGGGGCGAGGGGTGGACCGGGGAGCTGTTTTTT	CASNAAGGEGWTGELFF
-	TRBV7-9	TRBJ1-1	-	TGTGCCAGCAGCTGGAAGAATCGGGACACTGAAGCTTTCTTT	CASSWKNRDTEAFF
-	TRBV18	TRBJ1-1	-	TGTGCCAGCACCCCCCGGGAGAACACTGAAGCTTTCTTT	CASTPRENTEAFF
-	TRBV2	TRBJ2-1	-	TGTGCCAGCAGTGGTAGAAATATCCGCAATGAGCAGTTCTTC	CASSGRNIRNEQFF